The T cell receptor beta chain under discussion was sequenced for a study of T-cell memory formation after mild COVID-19. Study-wide background: Most TCR clusters belonged to a single donor.

General observations from the study: Clones that got smaller from day 15 to 85 had even CD4/CD8, while clones growing later tipped toward CD4+.

TCRdb ran MiXCR on the 5' RACE reads and lists one entry per CDR3 protein. The sample carries under 300,000 distinct CDR3 sequences, more than 15% recorded once. The ends were cut back, 3 bases at V and 7 bases at J, with 13 bases in the middle. The CDR3 has 12 amino acids. Germline V gene data show CDR1 as DFQATT and CDR2 as SNEGSKA (reference sequence). In regard to this clonotype: The antigen is unknown.

Input material: PBMCs or a T cell subset sorted from them (not recorded which). This receptor was obtained from a man younger than 30 who had mild COVID-19 (a few samples of this study predate the infection). Cell type and time point are not known. The rearrangement links TRBV20-1 to TRBJ2-7; D gene unclear. In DNA, the CDR3 is TGCAGTGCTAGGCCCGGCTTCGGGGAGCAGTACTTC. Protein: CSARPGFGEQYF.